The clone carrying this T cell receptor (beta chain) was recorded at least ten times. This sample stems from a study of T cells in Graves' hyperthyroidism and ophthalmopathy. There were TCR beta CDR3 regions amplified from RNA transcripts. The primer set for the first-round RT-PCR of the TCR CDR3 was HTBI. TCRdb re-derived calls from the multiplex PCR reads in MiXCR, one entry per CDR3 protein. The repertoire has some 500,000 distinct CDR3 sequences, roughly a quarter of them found once; the top ten carry about 11%. In germline, CDR1 is SEHNR, CDR2 FQNEAQ (reference sequence). V gave up 1 base and J gave up 1 base; unmatched junction bases: 4. The CDR3 length is 15 residues.

This clonotype was sampled from a woman between 25 and 40 years old with Graves' ophthalmopathy. The gene calls are TRBV7-9 and TRBJ2-7, with 7 bases that match TRBD1. The specimen sequenced was blood. The CDR3 DNA follows: TGTGCCAGCAGCTTAGTGACAGGGTTTTCCTACGAGCAGTACTTC. It translates to CASSLVTGFSYEQYF.